This TCR beta chain was retrieved from a study of shared clonotypes between healthy human individuals. Only in-frame clones appear in the TCRdb table, and some are missing; sequencing was by immunoSEQ multiplex PCR. The table lists 2 million to 2.5 million clones, more than 90% of them singletons. This CDR3 has 14 amino acids. V lost 6 bases and J lost 3; bases outside the gene matches: 6. Germline lookup yields CDR1 MNHEY and CDR2 SVGAGI. The chain employs TRBV6-5 and TRBJ1-2, with 8 bases that match TRBD1. Sequenced input: naive CD4+ T cells sorted from blood. Subset: CD45RA+ positively selected. The source is a man between 18 and 35 years old in good health. The CDR3 region has the DNA TGTGCCAGCAGACGGACAGGGCGGGACTATGGCTACACCTTC. Translated, it gives CASRRTGRDYGYTF.